This T cell receptor beta chain is from a study of neurological immune-mediated disorders. Overall study findings and caveats: Healthy controls had more TCR clonal expansion than multiple sclerosis, which showed the least, whereas HTLV-1-associated myelopathy showed the most. No CDR3 amino acid sequences recurred among expanded clones across subjects, suggesting private repertoires in all groups.

Synthesis of cDNA used 5'RACE (with 10-nucleotide random UMIs). One entry per CDR3 protein results from TCRdb running MiXCR on the 5' RACE reads. The sample carries about 48,000 distinct CDR3 sequences, approximately 10% recorded once. The starting material, 2 million PBMCs stored at -80 C, gave rise to the unsorted libraries. This clonotype was observed once. Its antigen is unidentified. From germline, CDR1 is SGHTA and CDR2 FQGNSA. V lost 5 bases, J lost 9 bases, and 16 bases lay in between. The CDR3 length is 14 residues. The specimen was PBMCs. The chain couples TRBV7-2 to TRBJ2-2; perhaps D is TRBD1 or TRBD2 (5 bases each). This clonotype was obtained from a middle-aged woman with HTLV-1-associated myelopathy (HAM/TSP). The chain's CDR3 is CASSRDARTRELFF. The DNA of the CDR3 is TGTGCCAGCAGCCGGGACGCGAGGACCAGGGAGCTGTTTTTT.